This is a list of T cell receptor beta chains from one sample in a study of blood T cell repertoires in COVID-19. Profiled with immunoSEQ multiplex PCR; TCRdb holds only in-frame clones, not every one. This sample has 300,000 to 450,000 clones, with about 89% found just once. Sequencing input: PBMCs or T cells enriched from blood (not recorded which). All receptors derive from a man aged 35 to 55 in a cohort exposed to, infected with or recovered from COVID-19 (not recorded which). Both conserved end residues are part of each CDR3. The order of the fields is CDR3 length, clone size, V gene, CDR3 protein. Clone size, where shown, is once, few, many, or a class for clones that have expanded.

CDR3 length: 12; clone size: .; V gene: TRBV30; CDR3 protein: CAWSVRENEQFF
CDR3 length: 13; clone size: .; V gene: TRBV4-1; CDR3 protein: CASSQLQYNEQFF
CDR3 length: 14; clone size: .; V gene: TRBV5-1; CDR3 protein: CASSLNQGATEAFF
CDR3 length: 15; clone size: .; V gene: TRBV19; CDR3 protein: CASSIRGGVINEQFF
CDR3 length: 15; clone size: .; V gene: TRBV28; CDR3 protein: CASSRQTSGGEKLFF
CDR3 length: 16; clone size: .; V gene: TRBV19; CDR3 protein: CASSFWTGGQDEKLFF
CDR3 length: 14; clone size: .; V gene: TRBV4-1; CDR3 protein: CASSQDFTGNTIYF
CDR3 length: 16; clone size: .; V gene: TRBV11-2; CDR3 protein: CASRRLAGGWTGELFF
CDR3 length: 14; clone size: once; V gene: TRBV18; CDR3 protein: CASSPSGRLSEQYF
CDR3 length: 12; clone size: .; V gene: TRBV28; CDR3 protein: CASNRRNQPQHF
CDR3 length: 13; clone size: .; V gene: TRBV30; CDR3 protein: CAWTLQGSYEQYF
CDR3 length: 14; clone size: .; V gene: TRBV5-1; CDR3 protein: CASSLNRGETEAFF
CDR3 length: 14; clone size: .; V gene: TRBV19; CDR3 protein: CASSHLAGQETQYF
CDR3 length: 13; clone size: .; V gene: TRBV19; CDR3 protein: CASSRTGGNTIYF
CDR3 length: 13; clone size: .; V gene: TRBV7-2; CDR3 protein: CASSITEFTEAFF
CDR3 length: 14; clone size: .; V gene: TRBV7-2; CDR3 protein: CASSSTSGINEQFF
CDR3 length: 13; clone size: .; V gene: TRBV15; CDR3 protein: CATSSDRATEAFF
CDR3 length: 17; clone size: .; V gene: TRBV10-3; CDR3 protein: CAIIPTRGNSSTDTQYF
CDR3 length: 16; clone size: many; V gene: TRBV14; CDR3 protein: CASSQTGTGVAETQYF
CDR3 length: 15; clone size: .; V gene: TRBV6-5; CDR3 protein: CASSYSRSLPYEQYF
CDR3 length: 15; clone size: few; V gene: TRBV15; CDR3 protein: CATSRDATGFTEAFF
CDR3 length: 11; clone size: .; V gene: TRBV28; CDR3 protein: CAARRAYEQYF
CDR3 length: 13; clone size: .; V gene: TRBV11-2; CDR3 protein: CASSLVRNTEAFF
CDR3 length: 13; clone size: .; V gene: TRBV18; CDR3 protein: CASSPDRGQEQYF
CDR3 length: 11; clone size: few; V gene: TRBV28; CDR3 protein: CASTLNKLYTF
CDR3 length: 13; clone size: .; V gene: TRBV30; CDR3 protein: CAWSQDTAYEQYF
CDR3 length: 14; clone size: .; V gene: TRBV28; CDR3 protein: CASSFAGVGSPLHF
CDR3 length: 14; clone size: .; V gene: TRBV7-9; CDR3 protein: CASGVTGVGEKLFF
CDR3 length: 15; clone size: .; V gene: TRBV24-1; CDR3 protein: CATSDFGTSTDTQYF
CDR3 length: 19; clone size: .; V gene: TRBV3-1/TRBV3-2; CDR3 protein: CASSQEWTTGLAGVDTQYF
CDR3 length: 11; clone size: .; V gene: TRBV4-1; CDR3 protein: CATQSTDTQYF
CDR3 length: 16; clone size: .; V gene: TRBV19; CDR3 protein: CASSLPRTGGVQPQHF
CDR3 length: 14; clone size: .; V gene: TRBV3-1/TRBV3-2; CDR3 protein: CASSQHNDQETQYF
CDR3 length: 16; clone size: .; V gene: TRBV11-2; CDR3 protein: CASSLPTSGLSGELFF
CDR3 length: 14; clone size: .; V gene: TRBV6-5; CDR3 protein: CATRGAGWDQPQHF
CDR3 length: 15; clone size: .; V gene: TRBV11-3; CDR3 protein: CASSWTSGSGGEQFF
CDR3 length: 14; clone size: .; V gene: TRBV7-9; CDR3 protein: CASSLGTGGEKLFF
CDR3 length: 17; clone size: few; V gene: TRBV5-1; CDR3 protein: CASSLGKGQGARNEQYF
CDR3 length: 14; clone size: .; V gene: TRBV14; CDR3 protein: CASSPSGVPTEAFF
CDR3 length: 14; clone size: .; V gene: TRBV7-6; CDR3 protein: CASSPGTGSSPLHF
CDR3 length: 14; clone size: .; V gene: TRBV7-8; CDR3 protein: CASSFGQGPYEQYF
CDR3 length: 15; clone size: .; V gene: TRBV7-9; CDR3 protein: CASSLGTSSSYEQYF
CDR3 length: 13; clone size: once; V gene: TRBV5-4; CDR3 protein: CASSLEGIYGYTF